This T cell receptor beta chain was sequenced in a study of T cell responses to AZD1222 COVID-19 vaccine. The study, taken as a whole, reports: With two AZD1222 doses given, Spike-specific TCR breadth and depth both rose.

Trimming removed 5 bases at V and 1 base at J, with 11 bases between. Germline lookup yields CDR1 MNHEY and CDR2 SVGAGI. The CDR3 has 14 amino acids. Some clones are missing from TCRdb's copy, which holds only in-frame ones; the method was immunoSEQ multiplex PCR. This table holds more than 50,000 clones, around nine tenths found once. Note on this clone: Its antigen is undetermined.

Sequenced here: peripheral blood, sampled on day 0 of AZD1222 vaccination. The chain employs TRBV6-5 and TRBJ1-1; possible D gene TRBD1, 6 bases. This clonotype originated in an adult in good health. In DNA form, the CDR3 reads TGTGCCAGCAGTAACACAGGGCAGAACACTGAAGCTTTCTTT. Translated: CASSNTGQNTEAFF.